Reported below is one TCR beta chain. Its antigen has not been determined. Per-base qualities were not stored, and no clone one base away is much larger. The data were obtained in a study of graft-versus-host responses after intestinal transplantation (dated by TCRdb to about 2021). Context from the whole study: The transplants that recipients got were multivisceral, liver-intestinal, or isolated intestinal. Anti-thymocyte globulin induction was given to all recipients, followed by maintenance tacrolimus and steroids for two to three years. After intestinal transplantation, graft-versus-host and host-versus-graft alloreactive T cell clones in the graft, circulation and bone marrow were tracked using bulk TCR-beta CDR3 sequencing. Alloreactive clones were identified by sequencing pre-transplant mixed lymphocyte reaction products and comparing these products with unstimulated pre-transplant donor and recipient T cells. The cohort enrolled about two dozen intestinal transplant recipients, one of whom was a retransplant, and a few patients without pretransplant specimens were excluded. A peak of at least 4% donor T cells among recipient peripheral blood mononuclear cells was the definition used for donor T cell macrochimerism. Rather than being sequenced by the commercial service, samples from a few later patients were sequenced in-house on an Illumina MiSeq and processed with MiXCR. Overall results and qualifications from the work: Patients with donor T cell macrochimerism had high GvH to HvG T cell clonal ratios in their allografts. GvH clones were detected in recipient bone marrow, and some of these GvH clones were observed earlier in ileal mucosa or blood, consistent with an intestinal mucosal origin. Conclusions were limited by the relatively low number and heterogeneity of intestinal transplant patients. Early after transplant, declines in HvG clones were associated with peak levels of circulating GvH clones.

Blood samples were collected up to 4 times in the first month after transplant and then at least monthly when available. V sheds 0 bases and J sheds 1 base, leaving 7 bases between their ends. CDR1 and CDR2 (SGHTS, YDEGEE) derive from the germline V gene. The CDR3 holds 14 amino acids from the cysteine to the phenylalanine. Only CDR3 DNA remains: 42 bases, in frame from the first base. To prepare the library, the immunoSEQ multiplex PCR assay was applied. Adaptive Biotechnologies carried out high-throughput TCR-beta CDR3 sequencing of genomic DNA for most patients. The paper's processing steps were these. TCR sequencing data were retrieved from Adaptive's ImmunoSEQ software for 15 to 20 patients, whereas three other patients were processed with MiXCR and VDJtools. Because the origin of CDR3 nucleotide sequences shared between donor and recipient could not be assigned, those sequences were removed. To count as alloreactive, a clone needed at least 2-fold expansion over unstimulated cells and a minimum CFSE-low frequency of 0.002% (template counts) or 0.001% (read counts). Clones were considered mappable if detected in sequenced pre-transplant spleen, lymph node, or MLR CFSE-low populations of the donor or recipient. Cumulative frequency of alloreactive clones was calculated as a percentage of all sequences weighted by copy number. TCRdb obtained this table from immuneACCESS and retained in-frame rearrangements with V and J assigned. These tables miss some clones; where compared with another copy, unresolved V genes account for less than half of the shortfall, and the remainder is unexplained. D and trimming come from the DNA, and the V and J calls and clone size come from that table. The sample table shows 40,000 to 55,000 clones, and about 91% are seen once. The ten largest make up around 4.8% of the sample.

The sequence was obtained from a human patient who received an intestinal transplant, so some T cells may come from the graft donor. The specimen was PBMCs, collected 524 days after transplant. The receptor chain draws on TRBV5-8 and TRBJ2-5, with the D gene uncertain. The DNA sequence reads TGTGCCAGCAGCTTGGCGGCAGGCCAAGAGACCCAGTACTTC. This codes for CASSLAAGQETQYF.